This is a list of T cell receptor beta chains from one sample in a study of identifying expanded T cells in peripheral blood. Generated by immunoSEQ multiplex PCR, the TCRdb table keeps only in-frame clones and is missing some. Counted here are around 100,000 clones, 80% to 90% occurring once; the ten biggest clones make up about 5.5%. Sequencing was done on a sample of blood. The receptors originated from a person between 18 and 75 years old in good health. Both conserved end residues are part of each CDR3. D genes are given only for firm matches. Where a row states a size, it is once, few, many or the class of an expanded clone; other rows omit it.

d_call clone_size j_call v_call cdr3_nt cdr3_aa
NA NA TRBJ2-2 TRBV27 TGTGCCAGCAGTTTATCAGGGAAGGGTACCGGGGAGCTGTTTTTT CASSLSGKGTGELFF
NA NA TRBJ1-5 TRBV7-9 TGTGCCAGCAGCCTTGGGGGTGGCGGCAATCAGCCCCAGCATTTT CASSLGGGGNQPQHF
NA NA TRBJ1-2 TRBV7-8 TGTGCCAGCAGCTTAGCCGGAGGAGGCTACACCTTC CASSLAGGGYTF
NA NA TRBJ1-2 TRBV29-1 TGCAGCGTCAGGGACGCAAACTATGGCTACACCTTC CSVRDANYGYTF
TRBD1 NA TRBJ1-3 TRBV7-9 TGTGCCAGCAGCTTGTCCGGGACAGAGACTGGAAACACCATATATTTT CASSLSGTETGNTIYF
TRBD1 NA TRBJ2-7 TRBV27 TGTGCCAGCAGTTTATACGGGGGACAGGCCTACGAGCAGTACTTC CASSLYGGQAYEQYF
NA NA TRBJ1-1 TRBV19 TGTGCCAGTAGTACTCGTATTACCCCTGAAGCTTTCTTT CASSTRITPEAFF
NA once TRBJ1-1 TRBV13 TGTGCCAGCAGCTTGACGGGCACTGAAGCTTTCTTT CASSLTGTEAFF
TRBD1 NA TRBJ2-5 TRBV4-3 TGCGCCAGCAGCCAAGGGACAGGGGGCGGAGAAGAGACCCAGTACTTC CASSQGTGGGEETQYF
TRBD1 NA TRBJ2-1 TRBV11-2 TGTGCCAGCAGCTTTACACAGGGGGTCGAGCAGTTCTTC CASSFTQGVEQFF
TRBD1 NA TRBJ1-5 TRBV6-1 TGTGCCAGCGAGCCGGGACAGGGGATACAGCCCCAGCATTTT CASEPGQGIQPQHF
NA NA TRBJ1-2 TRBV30 TGTGCCTGGGCCCGGGAGGGGGGGGGCAGCTATGGCTACACCTTC CAWAREGGGSYGYTF
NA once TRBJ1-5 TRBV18 TGTGCCAGCTCACCACGTGGAGGGGAAGGCAATCAGCCCCAGCATTTT CASSPRGGEGNQPQHF
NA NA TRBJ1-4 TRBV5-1 TGCGCCAGCAGCTTGGGGTTGCAGGGGCTCGGCAATGAAAAACTGTTTTTT CASSLGLQGLGNEKLFF
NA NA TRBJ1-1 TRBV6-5 TGTGCCACCTCTTCAGGGCTCATGAACACTGAAGCTTTCTTT CATSSGLMNTEAFF
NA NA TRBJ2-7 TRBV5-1 TGTGCCAGCAGTACAGACCCAGGGTTCTACGAGCAGTACTTC CASSTDPGFYEQYF
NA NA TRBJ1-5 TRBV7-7 TGTGCCAGCAGCTTAGACAGGGTACGGGGCAATCAGCCCCAGCATTTT CASSLDRVRGNQPQHF
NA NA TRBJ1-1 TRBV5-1 TGCGCCAGCAGCTTGGGGCATGGCACTGAAGCTTTCTTT CASSLGHGTEAFF
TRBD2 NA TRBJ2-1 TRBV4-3 TGCGCCAGCAGCCCCTGGACTAGTTACAATGAGCAGTTCTTC CASSPWTSYNEQFF
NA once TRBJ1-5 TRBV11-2 TGTGCCAGCAGCTCGGACAGAAATCAGCCCCAGCATTTT CASSSDRNQPQHF
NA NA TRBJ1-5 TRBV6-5 TGTGCCAGCAGTTACTCGGACAGATCGGGGCAGCCCCAGCATTTT CASSYSDRSGQPQHF
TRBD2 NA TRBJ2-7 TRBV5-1 TGCGCCAGCAGCTCCGGGACTAGCGGGTTCTACGAGCAGTACTTC CASSSGTSGFYEQYF
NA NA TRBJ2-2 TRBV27 TGTGCCAGCAGTTTATGGGGACAAGCGAACACCGGGGAGCTGTTTTTT CASSLWGQANTGELFF
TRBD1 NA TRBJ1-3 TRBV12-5 TGTGCTAGTGGTTTGGGATGGGGGGACAGCGGAAACACCATATATTTT CASGLGWGDSGNTIYF
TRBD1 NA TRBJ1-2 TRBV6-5 TGTGCCAGCAGCTCTACAGGGGGAATCTATGGCTACACCTTC CASSSTGGIYGYTF
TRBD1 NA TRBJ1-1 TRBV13 TGTGCCGCACGAGAAGGGACAGGAGCCACTGAAGCTTTCTTT CAAREGTGATEAFF
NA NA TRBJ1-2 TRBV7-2 TGTGCCAGCAGCTTGTTCATCCAACAGGGCGGTAATGGCTACACCTTC CASSLFIQQGGNGYTF
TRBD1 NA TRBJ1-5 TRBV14 TGTGCCAGCAGCCAAGGGACAGGGAGTCAGCAGCCCCAGCATTTT CASSQGTGSQQPQHF
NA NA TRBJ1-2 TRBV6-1 TGTGCCAGCAGCCTGGGGGGGAACTATGGCTACACCTTC CASSLGGNYGYTF
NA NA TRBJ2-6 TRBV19 TGTGCCAGTAGTAAAACAAGGATGCTATCTGGGGCCAACGTCCTGACTTTC CASSKTRMLSGANVLTF
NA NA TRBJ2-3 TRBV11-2 TGTGCCAGCAGCCCTCAACTAGTTTCAGATACGCAGTATTTT CASSPQLVSDTQYF
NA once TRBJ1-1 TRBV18 TGTGCCAGCTCACCGTCAAGGGGGACGGCTGAAGCTTTCTTT CASSPSRGTAEAFF
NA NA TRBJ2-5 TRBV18 TGTGCCAGCTCACCTGGCGGGATCAGGATAGAGACCCAGTACTTC CASSPGGIRIETQYF
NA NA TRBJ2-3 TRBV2 TGTGCCAGCACCCCCACAGATACGCAGTATTTT CASTPTDTQYF
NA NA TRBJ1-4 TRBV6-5 TGTGCCAGCAGCCCCGTGGGTGAAAAACTGTTTTTT CASSPVGEKLFF
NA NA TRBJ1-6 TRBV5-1 TGCGCCAGCAGCTATGACAGAACTAATTCACCCCTCCACTTT CASSYDRTNSPLHF
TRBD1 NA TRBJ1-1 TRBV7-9 TGTGCCAGCAGCCAGTGGGACAGGAACACTGAAGCTTTCTTT CASSQWDRNTEAFF
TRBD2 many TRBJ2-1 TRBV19 TGTGCCAGTAGTATTAGCGGGGACCCGTACAATGAGCAGTTCTTC CASSISGDPYNEQFF
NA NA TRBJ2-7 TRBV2 TGTGCCAGCAGTAAGGAGGGAGGACTCTACGAGCAGTACTTC CASSKEGGLYEQYF
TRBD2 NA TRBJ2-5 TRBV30 TGTGCCTGGAGTGTCGCTAGCGGGGGGGCCTGGTGGGAGACCCAGTACTTC CAWSVASGGAWWETQYF